Presented here are 6 T cell receptor beta chains from one specimen sequenced in a study of OX40 agonist ivuxolimab in advanced cancers. Clones were sequenced by immunoSEQ multiplex PCR, and TCRdb holds only the in-frame ones, with some missing. The sample yields about 98,000 clones, roughly 93% seen once. The starting material was CD4+ or CD8+ T cells sorted from blood, obtained in a trial of the OX40 agonist ivuxolimab. Receptors were obtained from an adult with an advanced solid tumor such as melanoma, head and neck, liver or kidney cancer.

CDR3: CASNYGSYTEAFF. The DNA for the CDR3 is TGTGCCAGCAATTATGGGTCCTACACTGAAGCTTTCTTT. This chain uses TRBV28 with TRBJ1-1, with D unresolved. The CDR3 has 13 amino acids. Germline-derived CDR1 and CDR2 are MDHEN and SYDVKM. V gave up 7 bases and J gave up 3 bases, with 12 bases separating them.

The chain links TRBV9 to TRBJ2-1; D might be TRBD2 (6 bases). The CDR3 has 15 amino acids. In germline, CDR1 is SGDLS, CDR2 YYNGEE. The V and J ends lost 4 bases and 0 bases respectively, with 11 bases between them. The CDR3 coding sequence is TGTGCCAGCAGCCCCCCCGGGGGCTCCTACAATGAGCAGTTCTTC. This translates into CASSPPGGSYNEQFF.

This sequence joins TRBV29-1 and TRBJ1-2; tentatively, D is TRBD1 (6 bases). Deletions cut 7 bases from V and 3 bases from J, with 15 bases between. The CDR3 has 13 amino acids. CDR1 is SQVTM, CDR2 ANQGSEA, per germline. This CDR3 reads CSEQGRWDYGYTF. As DNA, the CDR3 is TGCAGCGAACAGGGCCGATGGGACTATGGCTACACCTTC.

The V and J genes are TRBV18 and TRBJ1-1; D remains unclear. The CDR3 covers 15 residues. Trimming stripped 1 base from V and 0 bases from J, with 9 bases between. Per the germline V gene, CDR1 is KGHSH and CDR2 is LQKENI. The CDR3 sequence: CASSPQKVVNTEAFF. CDR3 nucleotides: TGTGCCAGCTCACCACAGAAGGTTGTGAACACTGAAGCTTTCTTT.

The chain links TRBV19 to TRBJ2-5; D gene unclear. In germline, CDR1 is LNHDA, CDR2 SQIVND (reference sequence). The CDR3 spans 13 residues. Trimming removed 4 bases from V and 2 bases from J, with 8 bases in between. CDR3 DNA: TGTGCCAGTAGTACTGGTAGTCAAGAGACCCAGTACTTC. Protein sequence: CASSTGSQETQYF. The full variable domain, its missing parts supplied by reference TRBV19 and TRBJ2-5, is DGGITQSPKYLFRKEGQNVTLSCEQNLNHDAMYWYRQDPGQGLRLIYYSQIVNDFQKGDIAEGYSVSREKKESFPLTVTSAQKNPTAFYLCASSTGSQETQYFGPGTRLLVL.

This chain connects TRBV15 to TRBJ2-5; unclear D gene. The V gene lost 3 bases and the J gene lost 3 bases, with 5 bases spanning the gap. The CDR3 totals 12 residues. CDR1 is LNHNV, CDR2 YYDKDF, per germline (reference sequence). The CDR3 DNA sequence: TGTGCCACCAGCAGTAGAAAAGAGACCCAGTACTTC. Translating gives CATSSRKETQYF.